This T cell receptor (beta chain) stems from a study of identical twins (dated by TCRdb to 2015 to 2016). Broadly, across the study: To test whether fetal clonotypes persist, this study deep-sequenced TCR alpha and beta repertoires from monozygotic twins, from unrelated adults of various ages, and from cord blood. Replicate twin experiments were performed at different times using different library preparation protocols to rule out contamination. Broader findings and caveats from the paper: Because the same donors could not be followed over many years, conclusions were based on cross-sectional statistical analysis. Compared with coincidental sharing between unrelated individuals, out-of-frame TCR alpha sequences shared between twins showed an excess of sequences with low generation probability. Recombination models systematically underestimated out-of-frame TCR alpha sharing in monozygotic twins but agreed with sharing between unrelated individuals. Zero-insertion analyses could be partly confounded by invariant T cells such as MAIT and iNKT, though diverse VJ usage argued against such confounding for most clonotypes. Fewer insertions were carried by abundant cord blood beta clonotypes; a weaker similar trend was observed in young adult naive repertoires, while no such trend was observed in memory repertoires. In beta out-of-frame sequences, excess twin sharing was weaker, because having fewer shared sequences lowered the signal-to-noise ratio.

Points on this clonotype: Its binding antigen is unknown. No much larger clone is present one base from it, and per-base qualities are unavailable.

All donors were healthy Caucasians. Miltenyi CD45RO+ enrichment and human naive T-cell isolation kits were used to isolate memory (CD45RO+) and naive T cells from PBMC. Libraries were made using 5' RACE. Instrument used: Illumina HiSeq 2000. Template switching added a universal primer binding site, and the final cDNA carried a unique molecular identifier that allowed TCR cDNA molecules to be counted accurately. Specific primers in the conserved constant-segment region were used to synthesize first-strand cDNA for TCR alpha and beta chains. Each cDNA library was double barcoded, with a SMART-Mk sample barcode plus Illumina barcodes, to control for contamination. Two successive PCR steps introduced TruSeq adapter sequences along with Illumina sample barcodes. The TCR alpha and beta cDNA libraries were sequenced on the Illumina HiSeq platform using custom primers. Concerning the study's data processing: Unique molecular identifiers were extracted from raw reads with MiGEC, and CDR3 positions were determined with MiXCR. Recombination models were inferred per individual with the repgenHMM and IGoR tools using an EM algorithm. Shared clonotype analysis was performed with the tcR package in R, normalizing sharing by the product of cloneset sizes. Out-of-frame nonproductive sequences were analyzed to study raw recombination free of thymic and clonal selection effects. In-frame beta chains were kept once TCRdb had trimmed the public reads at Q25 with fastp and called clones with MiXCR. Duplicate CDR3 protein sequences are folded into a single record with the most common DNA and genes. TCRdb's processing, not the authors' own work, is the source of the V and J calls. The sample data list approximately 260,000 distinct CDR3 sequences, and more than 13% of these were observed just once. The top ten hold around 9.5% of the sample.

What was sequenced was memory (CD45RO+) T cells sorted from blood. The intended sense of this specimen's cell subset or site label: CD45RO+ enriched T cells. The TCR sequence derives from a woman aged 18-29 years in good health.

The CDR3 protein: CASSAQLAGGSSYNEQFF. The nucleotide sequence reads as follows: TGTGCCAGCAGCGCGCAACTAGCGGGGGGGAGCTCCTACAATGAGCAGTTCTTC. The chain is made from TRBV9 and TRBJ2-1; 13 nucleotides in the junction match TRBD2. The germline V and J ends show losses of 3 bases and 0 bases respectively, and no gene match explains 6 bases of the junction. The CDR3 numbers 18 residues from cysteine through phenylalanine. The only DNA kept is the CDR3, 54 bases in frame from the first base. From the germline V gene, CDR1 is SGDLS and CDR2 is YYNGEE.